The 32 T cell receptor beta chains below were found in one sample sequenced in a study of OX40 agonist ivuxolimab in advanced cancers. TCRdb's copy holds only in-frame clones and misses some; the assay was immunoSEQ multiplex PCR. In the table there are over 45,000 clones, about 85% of which are singletons. This sample comprised CD4+ or CD8+ T cells sorted from blood, obtained in a trial of the OX40 agonist ivuxolimab. The receptor source for this set is an adult with an advanced solid tumor such as melanoma, head and neck, liver or kidney cancer.

The J gene is TRBJ1-1, the V gene TRBV5-1; D gene unclear. With 0 bases removed from V and 1 base from J, the gap between germline ends came to 13 bases. CDR3 length equals 16 residues. Per the germline V gene, CDR1 is SGHRS and CDR2 is YFSETQ. The CDR3 nucleotides are TGCGCCAGCAGCTTGGACAGCTTGGGGAAGAACACTGAAGCTTTCTTT. Its translation: CASSLDSLGKNTEAFF.

A remark on this clone: The junction shows a germline mismatch at one end, possibly a read error. Written as DNA, the CDR3 is TGTGCTAGCAGCTTATCTAGCGGGGCAAACAATGAGCAGTTCTTC. It specifies CASSLSSGANNEQFF. The rearrangement joins TRBV7-7 to TRBJ2-1; 9 bases map to TRBD2. In germline, CDR1 is SSHAT, CDR2 FNYEAQ (reference sequence). The CDR3 is 15 amino acids.

This chain connects TRBV30 to TRBJ2-2; 10 bases map to TRBD2. After removal of 4 bases from V and 6 bases from J, the junction contained 14 bases not matched to a gene. Germline CDR1 is GTSNPN and CDR2 is SVGIG (reference sequence). This CDR3 has 17 residues. The CDR3 sequence is CAWMGVAGGLSAGELFF. The DNA for the CDR3 is TGTGCCTGGATGGGAGTAGCGGGAGGATTGAGCGCCGGGGAGCTGTTTTTT. Based on the CDR3 plus reference TRBV30 and TRBJ2-2, the full variable domain is SQTIHQWPATLVQPVGSPLSLECTVEGTSNPNLYWYRQAAGRGLQLLFYSVGIGQISSEVPQNLSASRPQDRQFILSSKKLLLSDSGFYLCAWMGVAGGLSAGELFFGEGSRLTVL.

The chain couples TRBV7-2 to TRBJ2-3; TRBD2 matches at 12 bases. V gave up 1 base and J gave up 3 bases; unmatched junction bases: 5. This CDR3 is 17 amino acids long. CDR1 and CDR2 from the germline V gene are SGHTA and FQGNSA. The CDR3 nucleotides are TGTGCCAGCAGCTTAGACGGACTAGCGGGAAGAACAGATACGCAGTATTTT. Protein: CASSLDGLAGRTDTQYF.

This rearrangement joins TRBV19 to TRBJ2-4; unclear D gene. CDR3 length: 13 residues. Deletions cut 8 bases from V and 0 bases from J, with 8 bases between. The V gene's germline CDR1 is LNHDA and CDR2 SQIVND (reference sequence). The CDR3 DNA reads as TGTGCCAGTTTGTCCTTAGCCAAAAACATTCAGTACTTC. It encodes CASLSLAKNIQYF.

The chain joins TRBV14 to TRBJ1-4; D possibly corresponds to TRBD1 (5 bases). The germline gives CDR1 SGHDN, CDR2 FVKESK. Trimming left V 1 base short and J 3 bases short, with 6 bases between. This CDR3 is built from 14 residues. The CDR3 region is CASSQGQSNEKLFF. The CDR3 nucleotides are TGTGCCAGCAGCCAAGGACAGTCTAATGAAAAACTGTTTTTT.

The chain couples TRBV6-1 to TRBJ1-1, with D perhaps matching TRBD1 (5 bases). Germline CDR1 reads MNHNS; CDR2 reads SASEGT. The CDR3 runs to 14 residues. Trimming shortened V by 8 bases and J by 3 bases, and 16 bases separated the two germline ends. The CDR3 is CASAFRRGHTEAFF. The CDR3 nucleotides read TGTGCCAGCGCTTTTCGACGGGGCCACACTGAAGCTTTCTTT.

V and J are TRBV10-3 and TRBJ2-1; 7 bases line up with TRBD1. The trim removed 0 bases at V and 4 bases at J, leaving 0 bases unmatched. Germline values: CDR1 ENHRY, CDR2 SYGVKD. This CDR3 has 14 amino acids. CDR3 bases: TGTGCCATCAGTGAGTCGGGACAGTACAATGAGCAGTTCTTC. Translated, it gives CAISESGQYNEQFF.

In nucleotides, the CDR3 is TGTGCCAGCAGCGTAGTAGGGGGGTTGAACACTGAAGCTTTCTTT. Translation: CASSVVGGLNTEAFF. The V gene is TRBV9, the J gene TRBJ1-1, with D possibly being TRBD1 (6 bases). This CDR3 region has 15 residues. Germline V CDR1 and CDR2: SGDLS, YYNGEE. V was cut by 0 bases and J by 0 bases, with 9 bases left in between.

CDR3 residues: CASSPPGTSGRGEQFF. In DNA, the CDR3 is TGTGCCAGCAGCCCCCCCGGGACTAGCGGGAGAGGTGAGCAGTTCTTC. The chain uses TRBV11-1 and TRBJ2-1, with 14 bases that match TRBD2. Germline V gene sequence: CDR1 SGHAT, CDR2 FQDESV (reference sequence). V shed 5 bases, J shed 9 bases, and the junction held 9 bases outside the gene matches. CDR3 length: 16 amino acids.

The chain joins TRBV5-1 to TRBJ1-3; tentatively, D is TRBD1 (5 bases). Looked up from germline, CDR1 is SGHRS and CDR2 is YFSETQ. V lost 0 bases to trimming and J lost 4 bases, with 11 bases between them. This CDR3 is built from 15 residues. The CDR3 nucleotides read TGCGCCAGCAGCTTGGAAACAGGTTACGGAAACACCATATATTTT. It translates to CASSLETGYGNTIYF. Together with reference TRBV5-1 and TRBJ1-3, the CDR3 gives the full variable domain: KAGVTQTPRYLIKTRGQQVTLSCSPISGHRSVSWYQQTPGQGLQFLFEYFSETQRNKGNFPGRFSGRQFSNSRSEMNVSTLELGDSALYLCASSLETGYGNTIYFGEGSWLTVV.

This chain links TRBV11-1 with TRBJ2-3; no clear D gene. CDR3 length: 13 residues. Germline CDR1 and CDR2: SGHAT and FQDESV (reference sequence). Trimming cost V 2 bases and J 5 bases, with 8 bases left between them. CDR3 sequence: CASSLNRGDTQYF. DNA for the CDR3: TGTGCCAGCAGCTTAAACCGCGGAGATACGCAGTATTTT.

The chain is built from TRBV4-1 and TRBJ2-5, with D possibly being TRBD1 (5 bases). This CDR3 has 13 residues. V dropped 5 bases and J dropped 5 bases, with 12 bases sitting between them. Looked up from germline, CDR1 is MGHRA and CDR2 is YSYEKL. CDR3 in amino acids: CASSWTKRETQYF. The CDR3 DNA reads as TGCGCCAGCAGCTGGACAAAGAGGGAGACCCAGTACTTC.

This clone was recorded a few times. This chain connects TRBV2 to TRBJ2-7; 7 nucleotides line up with TRBD2. This CDR3 is built from 11 residues. Germline CDR1 is SNHLY and CDR2 is FYNNEI. J lost 7 bases, V lost 8 bases, and 5 bases had no gene match. The CDR3 DNA is TGTGCCAGCCGTGGGGGGGATGAGCAGTACTTC. This translates into CASRGGDEQYF.

This chain joins TRBV10-1 and TRBJ1-5; D gene unclear. Trimming shortened V by 3 bases and J by 3 bases, and 6 bases separated the two germline ends. This CDR3 comprises 13 residues. Germline CDR1 WNHNN, CDR2 SYGVQD (reference sequence). For the CDR3, the DNA is TGCGCCAGCAGTGATAAGCCCAATCAGCCCCAGCATTTT. As protein: CASSDKPNQPQHF.

The chain links TRBV11-2 to TRBJ2-7; 8 bases are shared with TRBD2. The CDR3 runs to 14 residues. The germline CDR1 and CDR2 sequences are SGHAT and FQNNGV. Trimming at V came to 5 bases and at J to 3 bases, leaving 6 bases not matched to a gene. The DNA of the CDR3 is TGTGCCAGCAGCCCCCTTACTAGCGGCTACGAGCAGTACTTC. Encoded protein: CASSPLTSGYEQYF. Variable domain in full (rest from reference TRBV11-2 and TRBJ2-7): EAGVAQSPRYKIIEKRQSVAFWCNPISGHATLYWYQQILGQGPKLLIQFQNNGVVDDSQLPKDRFSAERLKGVDSTLKIQPAKLEDSAVYLCASSPLTSGYEQYFGPGTRLTVT.

This chain uses TRBV18 with TRBJ1-1; TRBD1 might be the D (6 bases). CDR1 and CDR2 from the germline V gene are KGHSH and LQKENI. There are 14 residues in the CDR3. V lost 2 bases and J 4 bases, leaving 11 bases between the germline ends. The CDR3 nucleotides are TGTGCCAGCTCACCAGGGCAGGGGACCACTGAAGCTTTCTTT. Translated, it gives CASSPGQGTTEAFF.

This clone was seen more than once but under ten times. This sequence joins TRBV19 and TRBJ2-1; 11 nucleotides match TRBD2. CDR3 size: 19 residues. V trimming: 0 bases; J trimming: 6 bases; junction bases outside the gene matches: 13. Germline V gene sequence: CDR1 LNHDA, CDR2 SQIVND (reference sequence). The CDR3 is CASSIEGGLAGGRGNEQFF. The CDR3 coding sequence is TGTGCCAGTAGTATAGAAGGTGGTCTAGCGGGAGGAAGGGGCAATGAGCAGTTCTTC. The whole variable domain, remainder taken from reference TRBV19 and TRBJ2-1, is DGGITQSPKYLFRKEGQNVTLSCEQNLNHDAMYWYRQDPGQGLRLIYYSQIVNDFQKGDIAEGYSVSREKKESFPLTVTSAQKNPTAFYLCASSIEGGLAGGRGNEQFFGPGTRLTVL.

CDR3 DNA: TGTGCCAGCAGTTACAGGGTTTTTGGAAACACCATATATTTT. This translates into CASSYRVFGNTIYF. This chain joins TRBV6-6 and TRBJ1-3; D ambiguous. This CDR3 comprises 14 residues. Per germline, CDR1 MNHNY and CDR2 SVGAGI (reference sequence). The V gene lost 2 bases and the J gene lost 3 bases, with 8 bases spanning the gap.

The chain employs TRBV11-2 and TRBJ2-1; D call uncertain. This CDR3 spans 15 amino acids. The germline gives CDR1 SGHAT, CDR2 FQNNGV. V dropped 1 base and J dropped 4 bases, with 11 bases sitting between them. The CDR3 DNA is TGTGCCAGCAGCTTAGTTATCAGATCTTACAATGAGCAGTTCTTC. This translates into CASSLVIRSYNEQFF.

V usage is TRBV5-6 and J usage is TRBJ2-1; tentative D call: TRBD2 (5 bases). The CDR3 has 14 amino acids. V was clipped by 6 bases and J by 6 bases, with 16 bases between them. The germline V gene encodes CDR1 SGHDT and CDR2 YYEEEE. The CDR3 bases are TGTGCCAGCAACGGCTTGGACTCCCTCAATGAGCAGTTCTTC. Its translation: CASNGLDSLNEQFF.

This rearrangement joins TRBV5-4 to TRBJ2-2; TRBD2 agrees at 14 bases. The junction had 6 bases not matched to a gene; V was cut back by 2 bases and J by 3 bases. The CDR3 runs to 18 residues. CDR1 is SGHNT and CDR2 is YYREEE in the germline V gene (reference sequence). The CDR3 protein is CASSLESGLAGDTGELFF. CDR3 DNA sequence: TGTGCCAGCAGCTTAGAATCGGGACTAGCGGGGGACACCGGGGAGCTGTTTTTT.

The chain couples TRBV14 to TRBJ2-4, with D perhaps assigned TRBD1 or TRBD2 (5 bases each). The CDR3 is 15 amino acids. V gave up 3 bases and J gave up 0 bases, with 9 bases separating them. CDR1 SGHDN and CDR2 FVKESK come from the germline V gene. This chain's CDR3 is CASSQGVLAKNIQYF. Written as DNA, the CDR3 is TGTGCCAGCAGCCAGGGGGTACTAGCCAAAAACATTCAGTACTTC.

This chain uses TRBV19 with TRBJ2-7; D is perhaps TRBD1 or TRBD2 (5 bases each). This CDR3 spans 13 amino acids. The germline V gene encodes CDR1 LNHDA and CDR2 SQIVND (reference sequence). The germline V and J ends were trimmed by 9 bases and 3 bases, with 15 bases remaining between them. For the CDR3, the DNA is TGTGCCAGCTCGGGACCACCAATCTACGAGCAGTACTTC. Translation gives CASSGPPIYEQYF.

This clone occurred once. The chain is built from TRBV9 and TRBJ2-2, with 11 bases that match TRBD2. Germline loops: CDR1 SGDLS, CDR2 YYNGEE. V trimming: 2 bases; J trimming: 2 bases; junction bases outside the gene matches: 5. CDR3 length: 17 amino acids. CDR3 in amino acids: CASSVLAGGKNTGELFF. CDR3 sequence (DNA): TGTGCCAGCAGCGTCTTAGCGGGAGGGAAAAACACCGGGGAGCTGTTTTTT.

This sequence joins TRBV6-1 and TRBJ1-5; the D is unclear. Germline assignment: CDR1 MNHNS and CDR2 SASEGT. The V end was cut by 2 bases, the J end by 0 bases, with 8 bases between. This CDR3 has 15 residues. Here the CDR3 DNA reads TGTGCCAGCAGTGAAACGCTCTATAGCAATCAGCCCCAGCATTTT. As protein: CASSETLYSNQPQHF.

This clone appeared a few times. The J gene is TRBJ2-5, the V gene TRBV5-4; 12 nucleotides line up with TRBD2. J lost 5 bases, V lost 2 bases, and 16 bases had no gene match. CDR1 is SGHNT, CDR2 YYREEE, per germline (reference sequence). The CDR3 consists of 19 residues. CDR3 sequence: CASSLQGPVRLAGGETQYF. CDR3 in DNA: TGTGCCAGCAGCTTACAAGGCCCGGTCAGGCTAGCGGGAGGGGAGACCCAGTACTTC. Drawing the rest from reference TRBV5-4 and TRBJ2-5, the complete variable domain is ETGVTQSPTHLIKTRGQQVTLRCSSQSGHNTVSWYQQALGQGPQFIFQYYREEENGRGNFPPRFSGLQFPNYSSELNVNALELDDSALYLCASSLQGPVRLAGGETQYFGPGTRLLVL.

As for this clone: Other DNA sequences in this specimen translate into the identical CDR3. This chain connects TRBV30 to TRBJ1-5; 7 bases fit TRBD1. There are 13 residues in the CDR3. The germline CDR1 and CDR2 sequences are GTSNPN and SVGIG (reference sequence). Trimming cost V 5 bases and J 2 bases; bases outside gene matches: 3. The CDR3: CAWAGTGNQPQHF. In nucleotides, the CDR3 is TGTGCCTGGGCCGGGACAGGCAATCAGCCCCAGCATTTT.

The chain is built from TRBV5-1 and TRBJ1-1; 8 bases map to TRBD1. Germline assignment: CDR1 SGHRS and CDR2 YFSETQ. The CDR3 runs 15 residues. The ends lost 4 bases at V and 4 bases at J; junction bases unmatched: 9. The CDR3, as DNA: TGCGCCAGCAGCATAGGACAGGGAGGCGGCACTGAAGCTTTCTTT. Translation gives CASSIGQGGGTEAFF.

This clone was counted once. The J gene is TRBJ1-2, the V gene TRBV6-5; 9 bases fit TRBD1. In germline, CDR1 is MNHEY, CDR2 SVGAGI. CDR3 length equals 14 residues. J was trimmed by 4 bases and V by 8 bases; bases with no gene match: 8. CDR3 DNA sequence: TGTGCCAGCCGCCAGGGACAGGGCTTCTATGGCTACACCTTC. This translates into CASRQGQGFYGYTF.

V is TRBV28 and J is TRBJ2-3, with TRBD2 matching 8 bases. Germline CDR1 reads MDHEN; CDR2 reads SYDVKM. The CDR3 has 15 amino acids. V shed 6 bases and J 4 bases; nucleotides not matched to a gene: 9. The CDR3 DNA is TGTGCCAGCAGCTCCAAGCGGGAGATGGCAGATACGCAGTATTTT. The encoded protein is CASSSKREMADTQYF.

The rearrangement links TRBV7-8 to TRBJ2-4, with 8 bases that match TRBD1. CDR1 is SGHVS and CDR2 is FQNEAQ in the germline V gene. The V and J ends lost 4 bases and 8 bases, in that order; junction bases with no gene match: 7. This CDR3 is built from 14 residues. This chain's CDR3 is CASSSGGRGDIQYF. In nucleotides, the CDR3 is TGTGCCAGCAGCTCAGGGGGCAGGGGCGACATTCAGTACTTC.